Given below is one T cell receptor (beta chain) in context. The sample holds other DNA sequences that translate to the same CDR3. The sample comes from a study of blood T cell repertoires in COVID-19. Clinical histories supplied by participants themselves formed the basis of cohort assignment. This CDR3 contains 14 residues. Germline values: CDR1 ENHRY, CDR2 SYGVKD. V was trimmed by 0 bases and J by 5 bases, leaving 8 bases between them. Measured with immunoSEQ multiplex PCR; TCRdb has only the in-frame clones, and not every one. The sample carries approximately 490,000 clones, around 90% recorded once.

The clonotype originates from a woman younger than 35 who had recovered from COVID-19. Sequenced: PBMCs or T cells enriched from blood (not recorded which). The V gene is TRBV10-3, the J gene TRBJ1-5, with D maybe TRBD1 (5 bases). CDR3 amino acids: CAISESGGDQPQHF. As DNA, the CDR3 is TGTGCCATCAGTGAGTCTGGGGGGGATCAGCCCCAGCATTTT.